This T cell receptor (beta chain) was retrieved from a study of T cells after yellow fever vaccination. Broader study findings: A small proportion of clonotypes was detected in both the CD4 and CD8 compartments. Any FACS-sorted repertoire could hold abundant clonotypes that contaminate it from the bulk population. Faster peaking, at day 5 versus 15, marked a secondary response that was weaker.

The germline CDR1 and CDR2 sequences are SGHRS and YFSETQ. The CDR3 extends over 18 amino acids. The ends lost 2 bases at V and 4 bases at J; junction bases unmatched: 15. This clonotype was observed many times. The antigen remains undetermined. Generation of TCR cDNA used 5'RACE template switching (which added a universal primer site and UMIs). TCRdb fed the 5' RACE reads into MiXCR, producing one record per CDR3 protein. Here the sample spans some 340,000 distinct CDR3 sequences, approximately 4% being singletons. The chain links TRBV5-1 to TRBJ2-1; TRBD1 aligns across 7 bases. The sequence was obtained from a man younger than 35 who received the YFV17D yellow fever vaccine. The specimen comprised PBMCs, sampled 5 days after the yellow fever booster vaccination. The CDR3 loop reads CASSFSTAGGPTYNEQFF. The CDR3 DNA reads TGCGCCAGCAGCTTTTCTACTGCAGGGGGTCCCACATACAATGAGCAGTTCTTC. The full variable domain, with the rest looked up from reference TRBV5-1 and TRBJ2-1, is KAGVTQTPRYLIKTRGQQVTLSCSPISGHRSVSWYQQTPGQGLQFLFEYFSETQRNKGNFPGRFSGRQFSNSRSEMNVSTLELGDSALYLCASSFSTAGGPTYNEQFFGPGTRLTVL.